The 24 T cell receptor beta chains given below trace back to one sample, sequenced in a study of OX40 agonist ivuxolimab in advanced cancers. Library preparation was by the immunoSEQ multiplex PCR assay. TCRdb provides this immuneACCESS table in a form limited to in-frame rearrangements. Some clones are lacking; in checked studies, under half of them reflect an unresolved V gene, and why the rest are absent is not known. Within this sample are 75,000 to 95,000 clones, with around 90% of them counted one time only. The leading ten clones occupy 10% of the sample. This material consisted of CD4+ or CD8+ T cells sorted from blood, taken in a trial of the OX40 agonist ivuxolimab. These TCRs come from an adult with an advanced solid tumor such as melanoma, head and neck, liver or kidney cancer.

The CDR3 sequence: CATSRDRYQPQHF. The DNA of the CDR3 is TGTGCCACCAGCAGAGATCGTTATCAGCCCCAGCATTTT. The chain joins TRBV15 to TRBJ1-5, with no clear D. Per the germline V gene, CDR1 is LNHNV and CDR2 is YYDKDF (reference sequence). The CDR3 consists of 13 residues. Trimming left V 0 bases short and J 5 bases short, with 5 bases between.

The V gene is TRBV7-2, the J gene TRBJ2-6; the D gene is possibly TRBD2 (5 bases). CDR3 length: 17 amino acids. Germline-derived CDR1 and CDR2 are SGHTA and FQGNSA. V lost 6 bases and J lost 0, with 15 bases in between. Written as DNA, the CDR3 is TGTGCCAGCAGTTTAAGGGCTCGGGGCTCTGGGGCCAACGTCCTGACTTTC. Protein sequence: CASSLRARGSGANVLTF. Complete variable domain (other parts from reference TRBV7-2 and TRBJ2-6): GAGVSQSPSNKVTEKGKDVELRCDPISGHTALYWYRQSLGQGLEFLIYFQGNSAPDKSGLPSDRFSAERTGGSVSTLTIQRTQQEDSAVYLCASSLRARGSGANVLTFGAGSRLTVL.

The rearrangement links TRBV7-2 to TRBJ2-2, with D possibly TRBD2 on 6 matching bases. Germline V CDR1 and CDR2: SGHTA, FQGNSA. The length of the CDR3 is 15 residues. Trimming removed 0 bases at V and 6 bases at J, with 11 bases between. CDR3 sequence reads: CASSLALSGAGELFF. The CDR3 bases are TGTGCCAGCAGCTTAGCGCTCTCGGGGGCCGGGGAGCTGTTTTTT.

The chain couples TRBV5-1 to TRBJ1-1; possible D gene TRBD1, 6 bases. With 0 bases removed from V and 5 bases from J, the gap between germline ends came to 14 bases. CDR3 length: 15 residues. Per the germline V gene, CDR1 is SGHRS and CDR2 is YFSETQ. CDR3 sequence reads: CASSLAIAGETEAFF. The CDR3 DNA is TGCGCCAGCAGCTTGGCCATAGCAGGGGAAACTGAAGCTTTCTTT.

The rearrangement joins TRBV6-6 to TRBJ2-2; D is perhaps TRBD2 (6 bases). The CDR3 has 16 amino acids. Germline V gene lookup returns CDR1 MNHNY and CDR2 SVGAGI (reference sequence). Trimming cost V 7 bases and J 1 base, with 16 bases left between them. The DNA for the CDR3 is TGTGCCAGCAATGATAGCGGAGAGAGGAACACCGGGGAGCTGTTTTTT. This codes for CASNDSGERNTGELFF.

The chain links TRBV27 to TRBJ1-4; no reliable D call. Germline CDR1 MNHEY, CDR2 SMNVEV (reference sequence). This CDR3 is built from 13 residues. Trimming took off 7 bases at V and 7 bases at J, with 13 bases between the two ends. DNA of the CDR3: TGTGCCAGCACCTCAACGTGGGGTGAAAAACTGTTTTTT. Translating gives CASTSTWGEKLFF.

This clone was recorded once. The CDR3 nucleotides read TGTGCCAGCAGCTTATCCTCGGGGAACTATGGCTACACCTTC. Translated, it gives CASSLSSGNYGYTF. The V call is TRBV11-2, the J call TRBJ1-2; D ambiguous. CDR1 is SGHAT and CDR2 is FQNNGV in the germline V gene. V lost 2 bases and J 2 bases, leaving 9 bases between the germline ends. This CDR3 comprises 14 residues.

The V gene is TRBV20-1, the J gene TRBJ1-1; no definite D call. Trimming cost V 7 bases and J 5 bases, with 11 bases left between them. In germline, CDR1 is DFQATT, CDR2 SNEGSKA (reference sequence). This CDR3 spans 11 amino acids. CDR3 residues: CSVSRVTEAFF. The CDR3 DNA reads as TGCAGTGTTTCCCGAGTTACTGAAGCTTTCTTT.

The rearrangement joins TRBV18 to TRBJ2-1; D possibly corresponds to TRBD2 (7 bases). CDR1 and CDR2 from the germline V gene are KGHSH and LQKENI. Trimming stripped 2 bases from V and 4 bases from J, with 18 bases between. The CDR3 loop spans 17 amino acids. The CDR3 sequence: CASSPGGGLSIYNEQFF. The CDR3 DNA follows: TGTGCCAGCTCACCAGGCGGGGGCCTCTCGATTTACAATGAGCAGTTCTTC.

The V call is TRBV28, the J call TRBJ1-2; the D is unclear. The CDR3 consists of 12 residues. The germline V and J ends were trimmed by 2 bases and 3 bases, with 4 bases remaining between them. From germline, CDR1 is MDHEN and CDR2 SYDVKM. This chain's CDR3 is CASSLQDYGYTF. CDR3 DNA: TGTGCCAGCAGTTTACAGGACTATGGCTACACCTTC.

The CDR3 protein is CASSLFDRGSGNTIYF. In DNA form, the CDR3 reads TGCGCCAGCAGCTTGTTTGACAGGGGCTCTGGAAACACCATATATTTT. This rearrangement joins TRBV5-1 to TRBJ1-3; 8 nucleotides line up with TRBD1. This CDR3 has 16 amino acids. V was pared by 1 base and J by 0 bases, with 3 bases of the junction left unmatched. Germline V gene data show CDR1 as SGHRS and CDR2 as YFSETQ.

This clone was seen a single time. The CDR3, as DNA: TGTGCCAGCAGCCGGACTAGCGGGACATACGAGCAGTACTTC. This gives the protein CASSRTSGTYEQYF. V gene TRBV28 combines with J gene TRBJ2-7; 12 bases align to TRBD2. Germline loops: CDR1 MDHEN, CDR2 SYDVKM. The CDR3 sequence is 14 residues long. The V segment lost 6 bases and the J segment 4 bases; nucleotides outside the gene matches: 4.

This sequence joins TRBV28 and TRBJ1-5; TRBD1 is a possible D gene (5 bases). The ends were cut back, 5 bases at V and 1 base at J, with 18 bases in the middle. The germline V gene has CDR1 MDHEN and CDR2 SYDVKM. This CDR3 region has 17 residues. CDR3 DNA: TGTGCCAGCAGTCTTCCCCGGCAAAAGGGGAGCAATCAGCCCCAGCATTTT. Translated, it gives CASSLPRQKGSNQPQHF.

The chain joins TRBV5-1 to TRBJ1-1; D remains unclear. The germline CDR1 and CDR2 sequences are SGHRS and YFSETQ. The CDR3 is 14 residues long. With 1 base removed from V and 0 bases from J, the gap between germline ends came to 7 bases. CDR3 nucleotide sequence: TGCGCCAGCAGCTTGACGGCCATGAACACTGAAGCTTTCTTT. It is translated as CASSLTAMNTEAFF.

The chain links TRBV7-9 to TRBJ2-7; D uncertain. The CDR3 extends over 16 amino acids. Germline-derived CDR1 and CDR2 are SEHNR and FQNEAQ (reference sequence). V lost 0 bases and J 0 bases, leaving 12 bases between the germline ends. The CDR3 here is CASSLADTLSSYEQYF. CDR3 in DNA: TGTGCCAGCAGCTTAGCCGACACTTTAAGCTCCTACGAGCAGTACTTC.

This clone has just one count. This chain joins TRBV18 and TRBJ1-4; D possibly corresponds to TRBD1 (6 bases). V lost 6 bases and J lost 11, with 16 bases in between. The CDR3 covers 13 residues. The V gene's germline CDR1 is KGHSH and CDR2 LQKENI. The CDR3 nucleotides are TGTGCCAGCTCGCCGGACAGCGTGGGGAAACTGTTTTTT. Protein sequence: CASSPDSVGKLFF.

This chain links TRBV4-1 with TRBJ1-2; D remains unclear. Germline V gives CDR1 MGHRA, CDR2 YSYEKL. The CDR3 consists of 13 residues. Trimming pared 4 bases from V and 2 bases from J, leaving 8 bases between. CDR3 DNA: TGCGCCAGCAGCCCGGCCGGGAACTATGGCTACACCTTC. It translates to CASSPAGNYGYTF.

Written as DNA, the CDR3 is TGTGCCAGCAGCGTATACCCCCTGATTATGGCAGCGGACCCCTACAATGAGCAGTTCTTC. Translation gives CASSVYPLIMAADPYNEQFF. The chain couples TRBV9 to TRBJ2-1, with D tentatively TRBD2 (5 bases). This CDR3 comprises 20 residues. Germline V lookup: CDR1 SGDLS, CDR2 YYNGEE. V lost 1 base and J 2 bases, leaving 25 bases between the germline ends. The variable domain in full, completed from reference TRBV9 and TRBJ2-1, reads DSGVTQTPKHLITATGQRVTLRCSPRSGDLSVYWYQQSLDQGLQFLIQYYNGEERAKGNILERFSAQQFPDLHSELNLSSLELGDSALYFCASSVYPLIMAADPYNEQFFGPGTRLTVL.

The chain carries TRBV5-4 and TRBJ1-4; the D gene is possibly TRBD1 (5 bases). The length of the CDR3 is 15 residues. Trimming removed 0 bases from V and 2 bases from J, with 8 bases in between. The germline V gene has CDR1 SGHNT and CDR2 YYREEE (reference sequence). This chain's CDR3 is CASSLAGTTNEKLFF. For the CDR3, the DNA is TGTGCCAGCAGCTTGGCGGGGACCACTAATGAAAAACTGTTTTTT.

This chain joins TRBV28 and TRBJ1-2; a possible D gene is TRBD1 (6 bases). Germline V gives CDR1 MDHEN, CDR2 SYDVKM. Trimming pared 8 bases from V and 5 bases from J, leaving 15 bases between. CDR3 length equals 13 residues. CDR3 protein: CASGGAGLYGYTF. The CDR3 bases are TGTGCCAGCGGGGGGGCAGGTCTTTATGGCTACACCTTC.

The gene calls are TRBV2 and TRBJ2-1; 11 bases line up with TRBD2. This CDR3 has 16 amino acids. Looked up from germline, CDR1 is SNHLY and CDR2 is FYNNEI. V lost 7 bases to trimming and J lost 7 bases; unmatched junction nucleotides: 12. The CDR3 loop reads CASIIVAGGLRNEQFF. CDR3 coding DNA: TGTGCCAGCATAATCGTAGCGGGGGGGCTTCGTAATGAGCAGTTCTTC.

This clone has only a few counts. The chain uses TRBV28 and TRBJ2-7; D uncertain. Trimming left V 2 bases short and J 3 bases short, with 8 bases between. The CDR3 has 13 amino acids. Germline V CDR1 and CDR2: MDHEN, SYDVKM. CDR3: CASSLGSFYEQYF. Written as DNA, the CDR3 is TGTGCCAGCAGTTTAGGATCCTTCTACGAGCAGTACTTC.

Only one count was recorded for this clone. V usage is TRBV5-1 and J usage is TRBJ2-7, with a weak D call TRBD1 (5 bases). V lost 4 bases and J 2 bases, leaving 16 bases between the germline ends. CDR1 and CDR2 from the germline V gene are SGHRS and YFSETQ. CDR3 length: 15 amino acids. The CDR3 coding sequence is TGCGCCAGCAGCCTAGGACATTCTAGAACCTACGAGCAGTACTTC. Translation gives CASSLGHSRTYEQYF.

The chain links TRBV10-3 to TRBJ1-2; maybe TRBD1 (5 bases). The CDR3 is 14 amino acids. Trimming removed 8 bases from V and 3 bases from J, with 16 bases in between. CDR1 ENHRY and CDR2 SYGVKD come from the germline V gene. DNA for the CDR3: TGTGCCATCCAGGGCCTCGGCAGCCACTATGGCTACACCTTC. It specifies CAIQGLGSHYGYTF.